The 23 T cell receptor beta chains below come from one sample, sequenced in a study of spatial heterogeneity in lung cancer (dated by TCRdb to about 2019). Library construction relied on 5' RACE. Data came from a NextSeq 500. TCRdb's own reprocessing of the public reads used fastp at Q25 and MiXCR and kept productive beta chains. When rows share a CDR3 protein, they turn into one entry using the most common DNA and genes. This sample holds approximately 81,000 distinct CDR3 sequences; 10% to 15% were observed only once. About 4.6% of the sample goes to the ten largest clones. The time point label corresponds to: sample taken at primary tumor resection. TCR sequencing used whole RNA extracted from tumor and nontumor lung tissue, or from cryopreserved PBMC samples, without cell sorting. The sample in question was PBMCs, obtained at surgery. These receptors originate from a male donor with early-stage non-small cell lung cancer.

This clonotype turned up a few times. The rearrangement uses TRBV10-3 and TRBJ1-1; 9 bases agree with TRBD1. V shed 2 bases, J shed 0 bases, and the junction held 7 bases outside the gene matches. The CDR3 extends over 17 amino acids. Per the germline V gene, CDR1 is ENHRY and CDR2 is SYGVKD. The CDR3 here is CAISEPGQGKVNTEAFF. DNA of the CDR3: TGTGCCATCAGTGAGCCCGGACAGGGGAAGGTGAACACTGAAGCTTTCTTT.

The gene calls are TRBV24-1 and TRBJ2-3; D is uncertain. CDR3 length equals 13 residues. V dropped 1 base and J dropped 1 base, with 2 bases sitting between them. CDR1 and CDR2 (germline): KGHDR, SFDVKD. CDR3 region: CATSDFGTDTQYF. The CDR3 bases are TGTGCCACCAGTGATTTCGGCACAGATACGCAGTATTTT.

The sample holds many counts of this clonotype. A read error may account for a junction end that differs from germline. The V call is TRBV12-3 or TRBV12-4, the J call TRBJ2-2; D may be TRBD1 (6 bases). The CDR3 is 17 residues long. The DNA for the CDR3 is TGTGCCAGCAGCTTAGGGTCTTGGGACACGAACACCGGGGAGCTGTTTTTT. Its protein is CASSLGSWDTNTGELFF.

V and J are TRBV5-1 and TRBJ1-6; 8 bases map to TRBD1. The junction had 18 bases not matched to a gene; V was cut back by 1 base and J by 6 bases. The CDR3 runs 20 residues. Germline V gene data show CDR1 as SGHRS and CDR2 as YFSETQ. CDR3 nucleotides: TGCGCCAGCAGCTTGAGAATGTCGGGCAGGGGGCTCGGCCGTAATTCACCCCTCCACTTT. Encoded protein: CASSLRMSGRGLGRNSPLHF.

The rearrangement links TRBV5-1 to TRBJ1-1; D is possibly TRBD1 (5 bases). The CDR3 length is 15 residues. CDR1 and CDR2 (germline): SGHRS, YFSETQ. The V end lost 3 bases, the J end lost 5 bases, and 17 bases lay between the germline ends. In nucleotides, the CDR3 is TGCGCCAGCAGCTCGGCTGTGGGGCGTCGGACTGAAGCTTTCTTT. Its protein product is CASSSAVGRRTEAFF.

The genes are TRBV18 and TRBJ1-1; the D gene is possibly TRBD1 (5 bases). CDR3 length equals 12 residues. Per the germline V gene, CDR1 is KGHSH and CDR2 is LQKENI. Trimming took off 2 bases at V and 7 bases at J, with 8 bases between the two ends. The DNA for the CDR3 is TGTGCCAGCTCACCAAGGAGGGGTGAAGCTTTCTTT. Its protein product is CASSPRRGEAFF.

The V call is TRBV19, the J call TRBJ2-4; D is ambiguous. The CDR3 is 13 amino acids. Germline V CDR1 and CDR2: LNHDA, SQIVND (reference sequence). The ends were cut back, 1 base at V and 9 bases at J, with 10 bases in the middle. The CDR3 DNA follows: TGTGCCAGTAGTATAGGGACGGCGTTCATTCAGTACTTC. As protein: CASSIGTAFIQYF. Full variable domain (missing parts from reference TRBV19 and TRBJ2-4): DGGITQSPKYLFRKEGQNVTLSCEQNLNHDAMYWYRQDPGQGLRLIYYSQIVNDFQKGDIAEGYSVSREKKESFPLTVTSAQKNPTAFYLCASSIGTAFIQYFGAGTRLSVL.

The genes are TRBV6-1 and TRBJ1-2; no firm D call. The V gene lost 7 bases and the J gene lost 1 base, with 13 bases spanning the gap. This CDR3 contains 14 residues. The germline gives CDR1 MNHNS, CDR2 SASEGT. This CDR3 is CASIREDFNYGYTF. The CDR3 DNA reads TGTGCCAGCATACGGGAAGACTTTAACTATGGCTACACCTTC.

This clonotype was counted a few times. The chain couples TRBV10-1 to TRBJ2-1, with TRBD1 identical over 10 bases. J was trimmed by 7 bases and V by 4 bases; bases with no gene match: 1. Germline values: CDR1 WNHNN, CDR2 SYGVQD (reference sequence). The CDR3 runs to 13 residues. The CDR3 spells CASSGGQGNEQFF. In DNA form, the CDR3 reads TGCGCCAGCAGTGGGGGACAGGGGAATGAGCAGTTCTTC.

On this clonotype: Possible read error: a much larger clone is one base away. The chain combines TRBV20-1 with TRBJ2-3; 12 nucleotides line up with TRBD2. Germline lookup yields CDR1 DFQATT and CDR2 SNEGSKA (reference sequence). V dropped 0 bases and J dropped 14; count of bases not matched to a gene: 12. The CDR3 is 15 amino acids. CDR3 loop: CSARDRLAGELARYF. DNA of the CDR3: TGCAGTGCTAGAGATAGACTAGCGGGGGAGCTCGCGCGGTATTTT.

There are a few counts of this clonotype. The CDR3 region has the DNA TGTGCCAGCAGTTCAGGAGGTAGCGGGGGCTACGAGCAGTACTTC. It translates to CASSSGGSGGYEQYF. The chain carries TRBV7-2 and TRBJ2-7; 9 bases are a match to TRBD2. Germline CDR1 is SGHTA and CDR2 is FQGNSA. This CDR3 is 15 amino acids long. V lost 6 bases to trimming and J lost 3 bases; unmatched junction nucleotides: 9.

The rearrangement links TRBV7-9 to TRBJ1-4; 8 bases align to TRBD1. V lost 2 bases and J lost 7; bases outside the gene matches: 6. Germline V gene sequence: CDR1 SEHNR, CDR2 FQNEAQ (reference sequence). The CDR3 has 15 residues. CDR3 region: CASSLIGTGSEKLFF. Written as DNA, the CDR3 is TGTGCCAGCAGCTTAATAGGGACAGGAAGTGAAAAACTGTTTTTT.

The sample holds many counts of this clonotype. The V gene is TRBV7-2, the J gene TRBJ2-1; 9 bases map to TRBD2. Looked up from germline, CDR1 is SGHTA and CDR2 is FQGNSA. Trimming at V came to 6 bases and at J to 1 base, leaving 4 bases not matched to a gene. The CDR3 extends over 15 amino acids. CDR3 nucleotides: TGTGCCAGCAGTATTAGCGGGGGATCCTACAATGAGCAGTTCTTC. Translation: CASSISGGSYNEQFF.

V is TRBV10-3 and J is TRBJ2-7; 8 nucleotides align to TRBD2. The V segment lost 11 bases and the J segment 2 bases; nucleotides outside the gene matches: 14. Germline V gives CDR1 ENHRY, CDR2 SYGVKD. CDR3 length equals 15 residues. CDR3 in amino acids: CAVRGAGGEAYEQYF. The CDR3 nucleotides read TGTGCCGTACGGGGGGCGGGAGGAGAGGCCTACGAGCAGTACTTC.

The rearrangement uses TRBV20-1 and TRBJ2-7; no clear D. Germline V gene sequence: CDR1 DFQATT, CDR2 SNEGSKA (reference sequence). The V end lost 6 bases, the J end lost 2 bases, and 14 bases lay between the germline ends. The CDR3 spans 13 residues. In DNA form, the CDR3 reads TGCAGTGCCTCGGACGGATTCACCTACGAGCAGTACTTC. This gives the protein CSASDGFTYEQYF.

The chain carries TRBV7-9 and TRBJ2-1; the D is unclear. The CDR3 is 16 residues long. CDR1 is SEHNR, CDR2 FQNEAQ, per germline (reference sequence). The V and J ends lost 4 bases and 0 bases respectively, with 13 bases between them. The CDR3 protein is CASSSPGAHSYNEQFF. The DNA for the CDR3 is TGTGCCAGCAGCTCCCCCGGAGCCCACTCCTACAATGAGCAGTTCTTC.

There are many counts of this clonotype. The V gene is TRBV20-1, the J gene TRBJ1-3; unclear D gene. The length of the CDR3 is 12 residues. The V gene lost 6 bases and the J gene lost 4 bases, with 10 bases spanning the gap. Germline V CDR1 and CDR2: DFQATT, SNEGSKA (reference sequence). The CDR3 region is CSAPDGGNTIYF. The DNA of the CDR3 is TGCAGTGCGCCGGACGGAGGAAACACCATATATTTT.

The sample holds a few counts of this clonotype. The chain employs TRBV7-9 and TRBJ2-5; perhaps TRBD2 as D (7 bases). V lost 3 bases and J 5 bases, leaving 16 bases between the germline ends. CDR3 length: 15 residues. Germline V gives CDR1 SEHNR, CDR2 FQNEAQ (reference sequence). The CDR3 DNA reads as TGTGCCAGCAGCTTCCGCGGGGGCGATGGGGAGACCCAGTACTTC. It encodes CASSFRGGDGETQYF.

This clonotype appeared many times. The rearrangement uses TRBV7-2 and TRBJ1-2, with unresolved D. Germline loops: CDR1 SGHTA, CDR2 FQGNSA. V lost 5 bases to trimming and J lost 4 bases, with 14 bases between them. The CDR3 length is 14 residues. The CDR3 loop reads CASSPQVSGYGYTF. CDR3 DNA sequence: TGTGCCAGCAGCCCTCAAGTGTCAGGCTATGGCTACACCTTC.

This clonotype was detected only a few times. The chain has TRBV19 and TRBJ1-3; D ambiguous. Germline V gene lookup returns CDR1 LNHDA and CDR2 SQIVND (reference sequence). The germline V and J ends were trimmed by 5 bases and 2 bases, with 16 bases remaining between them. There are 16 residues in the CDR3. The DNA of the CDR3 is TGTGCCAGTAGTTTGGGTCTCCGCGGGACTGGAAACACCATATATTTT. Encoded protein: CASSLGLRGTGNTIYF.

This clonotype showed up many times. The chain links TRBV11-2 to TRBJ2-3; TRBD2 matches at 9 bases. The V segment lost 5 bases and the J segment 9 bases; nucleotides outside the gene matches: 15. Germline CDR1 is SGHAT and CDR2 is FQNNGV. This CDR3 spans 16 amino acids. The CDR3 sequence is CASSPIAGAKIYTQYF. The CDR3 DNA is TGTGCCAGCAGCCCGATAGCGGGAGCAAAAATCTACACGCAGTATTTT.

The rearrangement uses TRBV7-3 and TRBJ2-5, with a weak D call TRBD2 (6 bases). Trimming took 0 bases from V and 2 from J, leaving 7 bases between them. Germline CDR1 is SGHTA and CDR2 is FQGTGA. The CDR3 has 14 amino acids. The CDR3 DNA is TGTGCCAGCAGCTTAACCGGGGGTCAAGAGACCCAGTACTTC. It encodes CASSLTGGQETQYF.

Only a few counts were recorded for this clonotype. CDR3 loop: CASSVLLAGKNYGYTF. CDR3 nucleotide sequence: TGTGCCAGCAGTGTGCTGCTGGCAGGGAAAAACTATGGCTACACCTTC. The chain employs TRBV12-3 or TRBV12-4 and TRBJ1-2; possibly TRBD1 for D (5 bases). The length of the CDR3 is 16 residues. V lost 5 bases and J 2 bases, leaving 18 bases between the germline ends.